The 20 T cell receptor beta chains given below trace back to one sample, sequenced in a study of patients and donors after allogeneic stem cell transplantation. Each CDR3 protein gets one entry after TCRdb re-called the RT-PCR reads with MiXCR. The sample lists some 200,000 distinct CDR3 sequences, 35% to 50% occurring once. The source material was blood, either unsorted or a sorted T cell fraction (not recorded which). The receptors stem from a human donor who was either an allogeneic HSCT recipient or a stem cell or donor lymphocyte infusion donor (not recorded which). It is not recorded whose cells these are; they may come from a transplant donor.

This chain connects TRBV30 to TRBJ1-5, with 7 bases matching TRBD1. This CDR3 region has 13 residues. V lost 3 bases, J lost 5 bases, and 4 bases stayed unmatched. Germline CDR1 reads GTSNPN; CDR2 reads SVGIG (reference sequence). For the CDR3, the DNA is TGTGCCTGGAGCGAAACAGGGGATCAGCCCCAGCATTTT. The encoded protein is CAWSETGDQPQHF. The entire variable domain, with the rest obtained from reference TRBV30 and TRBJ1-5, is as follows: SQTIHQWPATLVQPVGSPLSLECTVEGTSNPNLYWYRQAAGRGLQLLFYSVGIGQISSEVPQNLSASRPQDRQFILSSKKLLLSDSGFYLCAWSETGDQPQHFGDGTRLSIL.

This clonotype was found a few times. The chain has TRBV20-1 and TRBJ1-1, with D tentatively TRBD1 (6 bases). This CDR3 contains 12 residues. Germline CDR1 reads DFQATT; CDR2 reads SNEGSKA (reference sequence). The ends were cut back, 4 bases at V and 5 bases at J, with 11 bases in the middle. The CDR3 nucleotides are TGCAGTGCTAAAGGGGGGAAGACTGAAGCTTTCTTT. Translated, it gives CSAKGGKTEAFF.

CDR3 nucleotides: TGTGCCAGCAGGGGGGCTGGAAGCAATCAGCCCCAGCATTTT. Encoded protein: CASRGAGSNQPQHF. The chain joins TRBV2 to TRBJ1-5; weak D call: TRBD1 (6 bases). Trimming removed 6 bases at V and 1 base at J, with 10 bases between. This CDR3 comprises 14 residues. The germline V gene has CDR1 SNHLY and CDR2 FYNNEI.

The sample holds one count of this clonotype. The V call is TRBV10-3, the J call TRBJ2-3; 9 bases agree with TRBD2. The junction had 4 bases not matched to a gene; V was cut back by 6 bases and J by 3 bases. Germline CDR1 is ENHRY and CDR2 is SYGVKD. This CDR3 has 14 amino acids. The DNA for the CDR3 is TGTGCCATCAGCGGACTAGCGTCTACAGATACGCAGTATTTT. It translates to CAISGLASTDTQYF.

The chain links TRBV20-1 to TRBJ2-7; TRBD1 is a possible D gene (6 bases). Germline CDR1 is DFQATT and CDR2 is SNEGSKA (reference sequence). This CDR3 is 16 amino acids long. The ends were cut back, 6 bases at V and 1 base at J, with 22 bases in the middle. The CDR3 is CSAPDVRDTSSYEQYF. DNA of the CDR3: TGCAGTGCCCCGGATGTTAGGGACACTTCTTCCTACGAGCAGTACTTC.

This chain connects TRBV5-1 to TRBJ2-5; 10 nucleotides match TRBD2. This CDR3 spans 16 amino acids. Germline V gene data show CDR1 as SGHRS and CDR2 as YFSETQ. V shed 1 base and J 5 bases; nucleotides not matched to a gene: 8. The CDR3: CASSLLTAGGIETQYF. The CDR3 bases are TGCGCCAGCAGCTTGCTGACAGCGGGAGGGATCGAGACCCAGTACTTC. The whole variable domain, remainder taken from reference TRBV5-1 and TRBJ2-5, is KAGVTQTPRYLIKTRGQQVTLSCSPISGHRSVSWYQQTPGQGLQFLFEYFSETQRNKGNFPGRFSGRQFSNSRSEMNVSTLELGDSALYLCASSLLTAGGIETQYFGPGTRLLVL.

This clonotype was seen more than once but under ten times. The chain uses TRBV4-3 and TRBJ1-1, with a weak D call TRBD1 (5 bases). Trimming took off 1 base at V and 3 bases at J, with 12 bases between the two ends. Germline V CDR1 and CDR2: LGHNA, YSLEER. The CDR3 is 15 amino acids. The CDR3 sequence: CASSQVRGADTEAFF. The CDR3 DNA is TGCGCCAGCAGCCAAGTTCGGGGCGCGGACACTGAAGCTTTCTTT.

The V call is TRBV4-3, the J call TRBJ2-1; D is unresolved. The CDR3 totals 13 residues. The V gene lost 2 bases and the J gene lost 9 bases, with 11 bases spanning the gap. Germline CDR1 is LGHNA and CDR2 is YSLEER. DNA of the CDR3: TGCGCCAGCAGCCAAAAGGACCGCAGTGAGCAGTTCTTC. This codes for CASSQKDRSEQFF.

CDR3: CASSYDGLNTEAFF. The CDR3 coding sequence is TGTGCCAGCAGTTATGACGGCCTGAACACTGAAGCTTTCTTT. This rearrangement joins TRBV6-5 to TRBJ1-1; no firm D call. This CDR3 contains 14 residues. The V and J ends lost 3 bases and 0 bases respectively, with 8 bases between them. Germline CDR1 and CDR2: MNHEY and SVGAGI.

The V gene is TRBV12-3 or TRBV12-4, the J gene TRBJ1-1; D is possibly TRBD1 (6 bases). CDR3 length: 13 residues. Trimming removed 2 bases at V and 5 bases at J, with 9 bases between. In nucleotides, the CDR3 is TGTGCCAGCAGTTTACAGGGGTGGACTGAAGCTTTCTTT. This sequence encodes CASSLQGWTEAFF.

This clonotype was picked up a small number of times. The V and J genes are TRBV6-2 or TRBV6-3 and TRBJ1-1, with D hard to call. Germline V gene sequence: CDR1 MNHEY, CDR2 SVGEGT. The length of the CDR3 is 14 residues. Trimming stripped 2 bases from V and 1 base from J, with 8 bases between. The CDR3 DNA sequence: TGTGCCAGCAGTTACCCGGGCAGGAACACTGAAGCTTTCTTT. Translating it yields CASSYPGRNTEAFF.

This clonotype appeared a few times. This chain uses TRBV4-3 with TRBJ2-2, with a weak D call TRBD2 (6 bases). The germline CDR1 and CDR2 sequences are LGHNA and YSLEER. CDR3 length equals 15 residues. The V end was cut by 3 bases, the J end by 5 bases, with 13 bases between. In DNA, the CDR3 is TGCGCCAGCAGCCAGGGCCCGCGGGGTACCGGGGAGCTGTTTTTT. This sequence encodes CASSQGPRGTGELFF.

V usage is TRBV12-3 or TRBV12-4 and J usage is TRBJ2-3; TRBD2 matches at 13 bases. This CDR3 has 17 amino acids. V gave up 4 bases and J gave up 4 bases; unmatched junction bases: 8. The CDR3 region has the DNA TGTGCCAGCAGTTCCGGACTAGCGGGAGCCGGGGCAGATACGCAGTATTTT. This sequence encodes CASSSGLAGAGADTQYF.

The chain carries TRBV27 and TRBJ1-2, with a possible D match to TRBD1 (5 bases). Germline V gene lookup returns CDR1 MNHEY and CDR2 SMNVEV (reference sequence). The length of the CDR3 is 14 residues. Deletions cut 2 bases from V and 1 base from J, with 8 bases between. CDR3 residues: CASSLAGHNYGYTF. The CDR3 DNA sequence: TGTGCCAGCAGTTTAGCGGGGCATAACTATGGCTACACCTTC.

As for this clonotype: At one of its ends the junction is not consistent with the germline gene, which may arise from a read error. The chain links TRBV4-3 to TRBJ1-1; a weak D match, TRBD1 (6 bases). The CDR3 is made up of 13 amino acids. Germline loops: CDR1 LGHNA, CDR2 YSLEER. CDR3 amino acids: CASSLLRGTEALF. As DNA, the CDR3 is TGCGCCAGCAGCCTACTCAGGGGTACTGAAGCTCTCTTT.

CDR3 region: CSALGPFEAFF. The CDR3, as DNA: TGCAGTGCCTTGGGACCTTTTGAAGCTTTCTTT. This chain uses TRBV20-1 with TRBJ1-1; TRBD1 is a possible D gene (5 bases). CDR3 length: 11 residues. Trimming removed 6 bases at V and 7 bases at J, with 12 bases between. Germline V CDR1 and CDR2: DFQATT, SNEGSKA (reference sequence).

The CDR3 spells CASSSAGQNSNQPQHF. The DNA of the CDR3 is TGTGCCAGCAGCTCCGCGGGACAGAATAGCAATCAGCCCCAGCATTTT. The gene calls are TRBV7-8 and TRBJ1-5, with 7 bases fitting TRBD1. V shed 4 bases, J shed 0 bases, and the junction held 6 bases outside the gene matches. CDR1 and CDR2 (germline): SGHVS, FQNEAQ. This CDR3 contains 16 residues.

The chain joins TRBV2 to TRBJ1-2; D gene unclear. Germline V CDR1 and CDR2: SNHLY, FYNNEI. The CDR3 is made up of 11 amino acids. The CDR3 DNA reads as TGTGGCACCTTAACAGTCTATGGCTACACCTTC. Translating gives CGTLTVYGYTF.

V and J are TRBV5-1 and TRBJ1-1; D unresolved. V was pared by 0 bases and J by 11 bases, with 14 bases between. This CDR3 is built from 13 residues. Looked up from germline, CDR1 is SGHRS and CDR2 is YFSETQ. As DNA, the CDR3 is TGCGCCAGCAGCTTGGATCGGGGAGAGAAGGCTTTCTTT. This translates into CASSLDRGEKAFF.

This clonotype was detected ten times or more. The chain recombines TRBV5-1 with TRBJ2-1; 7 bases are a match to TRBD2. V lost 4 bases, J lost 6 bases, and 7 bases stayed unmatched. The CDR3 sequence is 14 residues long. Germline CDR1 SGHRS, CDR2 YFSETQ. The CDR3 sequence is CASSLRTSANEQFF. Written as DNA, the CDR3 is TGCGCCAGCAGCCTTAGGACTAGTGCCAATGAGCAGTTCTTC.